Each of the 21 T cell receptor beta chains below was sequenced from the same sample in a study of PD-1 blockade in classical Hodgkin lymphoma. Relapses following autologous stem cell transplantation were seen in all patients, with brentuximab vedotin exposure varying. Method: immunoSEQ multiplex PCR; TCRdb's copy keeps in-frame clones and lacks some. The table shows about 20,000 clones, with roughly 76% occurring only once. The material was peripheral blood mononuclear cells (PBMCs), obtained at baseline. The receptors shown here come from a human donor with classical Hodgkin lymphoma.

The gene calls are TRBV28 and TRBJ2-7; 7 bases map to TRBD2. Trimming removed 5 bases from V and 3 bases from J; junction bases left unmatched: 10. CDR1 and CDR2 (germline): MDHEN, SYDVKM. CDR3 length equals 15 residues. The CDR3 is CASSPLQRDHYEQYF. CDR3 sequence (DNA): TGTGCCAGCAGTCCCCTTCAGCGGGACCACTACGAGCAGTACTTC.

In this sample, this clone turned up once. The gene calls are TRBV12-5 and TRBJ2-6; D may match TRBD1 or TRBD2 (5 bases each). CDR3 length: 18 amino acids. V lost 0 bases to trimming and J lost 0 bases, with 12 bases between them. Germline V CDR1 and CDR2: LGHNT, FRNRAP. CDR3 bases: TGTGCTAGTGGTTTGGTACTGGGGGAGAGCTCTGGGGCCAACGTCCTGACTTTC. Translating it yields CASGLVLGESSGANVLTF.

V and J are TRBV2 and TRBJ2-1; D is unclear. The germline V and J ends were trimmed by 4 bases and 15 bases, with 13 bases remaining between them. There are 11 residues in the CDR3. Germline V gene lookup returns CDR1 SNHLY and CDR2 FYNNEI. The CDR3 bases are TGTGCCAGCAGTGCGGACGCGCCGGTGTTCTTC. Its translation: CASSADAPVFF.

The chain recombines TRBV7-8 with TRBJ2-3; no definite D call. The CDR3 contains 14 residues. The V and J ends lost 4 bases and 5 bases respectively, with 13 bases between them. CDR1 is SGHVS and CDR2 is FQNEAQ in the germline V gene. The CDR3 bases are TGTGCCAGCAGCTCCCAATTGGGCAGAGATACGCAGTATTTT. Translating gives CASSSQLGRDTQYF.

This chain connects TRBV11-2 to TRBJ2-7; D not resolved. V lost 4 bases to trimming and J lost 7 bases, with 8 bases between them. The V gene's germline CDR1 is SGHAT and CDR2 FQNNGV. The CDR3 extends over 11 amino acids. CDR3 sequence reads: CASSSYTEQYF. The CDR3 DNA is TGTGCCAGCAGCTCCTACACAGAGCAGTACTTC. Supplemented by reference TRBV11-2 and TRBJ2-7, the full variable domain reads EAGVAQSPRYKIIEKRQSVAFWCNPISGHATLYWYQQILGQGPKLLIQFQNNGVVDDSQLPKDRFSAERLKGVDSTLKIQPAKLEDSAVYLCASSSYTEQYFGPGTRLTVT.

The gene calls are TRBV7-8 and TRBJ2-7, with no clear D. Trimming took off 5 bases at V and 3 bases at J, with 14 bases between the two ends. The V gene's germline CDR1 is SGHVS and CDR2 FQNEAQ. The CDR3 is made up of 14 amino acids. This CDR3 reads CASSPSRRGYEQYF. CDR3 DNA sequence: TGTGCCAGCAGCCCCTCCAGGAGAGGCTACGAGCAGTACTTC.

The gene calls are TRBV18 and TRBJ1-1; tentative D call: TRBD1 (5 bases). Trimming pared 5 bases from V and 6 bases from J, leaving 13 bases between. The CDR3 extends over 13 amino acids. Germline CDR1 reads KGHSH; CDR2 reads LQKENI. Written as DNA, the CDR3 is TGTGCCAGCTCAGCGGGGCCTCCCGCTGAAGCTTTCTTT. This codes for CASSAGPPAEAFF.

The chain couples TRBV30 to TRBJ2-5, with 7 nucleotides matching TRBD2. The CDR3 spans 13 residues. Losses at the gene ends were 8 bases for V and 6 bases for J; bases not matched to a gene: 12. Germline-derived CDR1 and CDR2 are GTSNPN and SVGIG (reference sequence). CDR3 region: CASFIWGGQTQYF. CDR3 DNA sequence: TGTGCCAGCTTTATCTGGGGAGGGCAGACCCAGTACTTC.

The genes are TRBV2 and TRBJ2-3; D may be TRBD2 (6 bases). The CDR3 has 12 amino acids. The V gene lost 4 bases and the J gene lost 5 bases, with 7 bases spanning the gap. Germline V gives CDR1 SNHLY, CDR2 FYNNEI. Written as DNA, the CDR3 is TGTGCCAGCAGTGGGGAGGTAGATACGCAGTATTTT. Its translation is CASSGEVDTQYF.

V usage is TRBV18 and J usage is TRBJ1-1, with a possible D match to TRBD1 (5 bases). From germline, CDR1 is KGHSH and CDR2 LQKENI. This CDR3 spans 16 amino acids. V lost 3 bases and J lost 2, with 16 bases in between. CDR3 sequence reads: CASSPPPPGGNTEAFF. CDR3 DNA: TGTGCCAGCTCACCGCCCCCCCCGGGGGGAAACACTGAAGCTTTCTTT.

This clone is a singleton in its sample. Written as DNA, the CDR3 is TGTGCCAGCAGCGGAGAAAATTCACCCCTCCACTTT. Its translation is CASSGENSPLHF. The chain couples TRBV9 to TRBJ1-6; D gene ambiguous. V shed 3 bases and J shed 7 bases, with 5 bases lying between them. This CDR3 spans 12 amino acids. CDR1 and CDR2 (germline): SGDLS, YYNGEE.

In this sample, this clone turned up a few times. The J gene is TRBJ2-1, the V gene TRBV30; tentatively, D is TRBD1 (6 bases). Germline CDR1 reads GTSNPN; CDR2 reads SVGIG (reference sequence). The length of the CDR3 is 15 residues. Trimming left V 2 bases short and J 6 bases short, with 17 bases between. Here the CDR3 reads CAWSRGTPRGNEQFF. The DNA for the CDR3 is TGTGCCTGGAGTAGGGGGACCCCCAGGGGCAATGAGCAGTTCTTC.

In this sample, this clone turned up once. V gene TRBV27 combines with J gene TRBJ2-3, with 12 bases fitting TRBD1. V gave up 6 bases and J gave up 11 bases; unmatched junction bases: 9. The CDR3 length is 14 residues. Per germline, CDR1 MNHEY and CDR2 SMNVEV (reference sequence). For the CDR3, the DNA is TGTGCCAGCAGGGGGGGACAGGGGGCGGTAAGGCAGTATTTT. It codes for CASRGGQGAVRQYF.

The CDR3 here is CASSIVDRDYEQYF. CDR3 in DNA: TGTGCCAGTAGTATCGTCGACAGAGACTACGAGCAGTACTTC. This chain connects TRBV19 to TRBJ2-7; D perhaps matches TRBD1 (5 bases). This CDR3 contains 14 residues. Trimming took off 3 bases at V and 3 bases at J, with 12 bases between the two ends. CDR1 is LNHDA and CDR2 is SQIVND in the germline V gene (reference sequence). Full variable domain (missing parts from reference TRBV19 and TRBJ2-7): DGGITQSPKYLFRKEGQNVTLSCEQNLNHDAMYWYRQDPGQGLRLIYYSQIVNDFQKGDIAEGYSVSREKKESFPLTVTSAQKNPTAFYLCASSIVDRDYEQYFGPGTRLTVT.

The CDR3 region is CASSAENSYNSPLHF. CDR3 sequence (DNA): TGTGCCAGCAGTGCGGAGAACTCCTATAATTCACCCCTCCACTTT. This rearrangement joins TRBV2 to TRBJ1-6; no clear D gene. The CDR3 runs to 15 residues. V was clipped by 4 bases and J by 0 bases, with 7 bases between them. The germline V gene has CDR1 SNHLY and CDR2 FYNNEI.

The chain combines TRBV10-3 with TRBJ1-4; D may be TRBD1 (6 bases). The germline V and J ends were trimmed by 3 bases and 8 bases, with 13 bases remaining between them. The CDR3 totals 14 residues. Germline V gene sequence: CDR1 ENHRY, CDR2 SYGVKD. The CDR3 DNA reads TGTGCCATCAGTGATTCAGGGGAGGGAGAAAAACTGTTTTTT. Translation gives CAISDSGEGEKLFF.

This chain joins TRBV5-1 and TRBJ2-7; D perhaps matches TRBD1 (6 bases). V lost 4 bases and J lost 0, with 41 bases in between. This CDR3 is built from 24 residues. Germline CDR1 SGHRS, CDR2 YFSETQ. The CDR3 DNA is TGCGCCAGCAGCCGTACCCCAAAGCCGGGACAAGGGGATTTCTATATGGGATCCTCCTACGAGCAGTACTTC. This encodes CASSRTPKPGQGDFYMGSSYEQYF.

This chain links TRBV10-1 with TRBJ2-1, with no clear D. CDR3 length: 14 residues. The V and J ends lost 2 bases and 4 bases respectively, with 9 bases between them. Germline CDR1 WNHNN, CDR2 SYGVQD (reference sequence). Written as DNA, the CDR3 is TGCGCCAGCAGTGAGGGATTGGTATACAATGAGCAGTTCTTC. Translation: CASSEGLVYNEQFF.

This clone has just one count. The V call is TRBV2, the J call TRBJ2-2; perhaps TRBD2 as D (6 bases). Between the trimmed V and J ends, which lost 6 bases and 0 bases, there was a span of 14 bases. In germline, CDR1 is SNHLY, CDR2 FYNNEI. CDR3 length: 16 amino acids. CDR3 in DNA: TGTGCCAGCAGGATTAGCGGAGGTACGAACACCGGGGAGCTGTTTTTT. Translating it yields CASRISGGTNTGELFF.

This clone turned up a few times. The V call is TRBV6-5, the J call TRBJ2-5; D is ambiguous. Trimming cost V 6 bases and J 1 base, with 15 bases left between them. This CDR3 has 15 amino acids. CDR1 is MNHEY, CDR2 SVGAGI, per germline. The CDR3 DNA reads as TGTGCCAGCAGATCCCAGGCTTCCGTCCAAGAGACCCAGTACTTC. Translation gives CASRSQASVQETQYF.

A note on this clone: Other DNA sequences in this specimen translate into the identical CDR3. The chain uses TRBV5-1 and TRBJ2-2; no definite D call. This CDR3 is 15 amino acids long. Germline V gives CDR1 SGHRS, CDR2 YFSETQ. The ends were cut back, 0 bases at V and 1 base at J, with 7 bases in the middle. CDR3: CASSLDGENTGELFF. For the CDR3, the DNA is TGCGCCAGCAGCTTGGATGGGGAGAACACCGGGGAGCTGTTTTTT.